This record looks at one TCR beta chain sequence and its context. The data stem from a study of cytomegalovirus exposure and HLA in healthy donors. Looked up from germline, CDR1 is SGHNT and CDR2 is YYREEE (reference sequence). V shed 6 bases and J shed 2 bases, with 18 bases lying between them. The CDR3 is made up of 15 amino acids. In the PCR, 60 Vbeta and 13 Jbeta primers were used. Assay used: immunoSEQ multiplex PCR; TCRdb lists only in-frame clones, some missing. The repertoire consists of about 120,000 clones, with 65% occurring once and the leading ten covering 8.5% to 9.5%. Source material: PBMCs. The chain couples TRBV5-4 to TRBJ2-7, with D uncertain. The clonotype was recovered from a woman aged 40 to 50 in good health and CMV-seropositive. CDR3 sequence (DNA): TGTGCCAGCAAATCTGGTGGCCGAGGTCCCTACGAGCAGTACTTC. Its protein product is CASKSGGRGPYEQYF.